One sample yielded the 2 T cell receptor beta chains listed below, sequenced in a study of identical twins (dated by TCRdb to the mid-2010s). To prepare the library, 5' RACE was applied. TCRdb shows the sequencer as Illumina HiSeq 2000. TCRdb redid the processing of the public reads, applying fastp at Q25 and MiXCR, and retained in-frame beta chains. Here each entry gathers all rows of one CDR3 protein and keeps the most common genes and DNA. Present in this sample are a few hundred thousand distinct CDR3 sequences, about 18% of which were seen just once. Roughly an eighth of the sample belongs to the ten largest clones. Specimen: naive T cells sorted from blood. Per the publication, the cell subset or site label means: cells isolated with a human naive T-cell isolation kit. These receptors were collected from a man aged 50 to 59 in good health.

DNA for the CDR3: TGTGCCAGCAGTTTATTAGGGACTGCCTACGGGGAGCTGTTTTTT. Translating gives CASSLLGTAYGELFF. This chain links TRBV28 with TRBJ2-2, with a weak D call TRBD2 (6 bases). Trimming took 1 base from V and 7 from J, leaving 13 bases between them. Germline values: CDR1 MDHEN, CDR2 SYDVKM. The CDR3 spans 15 residues. Full variable domain (rest looked up from reference TRBV28 and TRBJ2-2): DVKVTQSSRYLVKRTGEKVFLECVQDMDHENMFWYRQDPGLGLRLIYFSYDVKMKEKGDIPEGYSVSREKKERFSLILESASTNQTSMYLCASSLLGTAYGELFFGEGSRLTVL.

This rearrangement joins TRBV6-5 to TRBJ1-1, with D hard to call. CDR1 is MNHEY and CDR2 is SVGAGI in the germline V gene. This CDR3 has 13 residues. The V and J ends lost 0 bases and 12 bases respectively, with 14 bases between them. Here the CDR3 reads CASSYSSPHMSFF. The DNA of the CDR3 is TGTGCCAGCAGTTACTCGAGTCCGCACATGTCTTTCTTT.